This T cell receptor beta chain emerged from a study of cytomegalovirus exposure and HLA in healthy donors. The PCR made use of 60 Vbeta and 13 Jbeta primers. The assay was immunoSEQ multiplex PCR, and TCRdb's table has in-frame clones only and misses some. Found here are about 180,000 clones, almost 80% of them singletons; the top ten hold about 1.3%. The sequence came from a man aged 25 to 40 in good health and CMV-seronegative. The source material was PBMCs.

In nucleotides, the CDR3 is TGTGCCAGTAGTATACGGACTGCCTCCACCGGGGAGCTGTTTTTT. Amino acids: CASSIRTASTGELFF. This rearrangement joins TRBV19 to TRBJ2-2, with D possibly TRBD2 on 5 matching bases. The germline CDR1 and CDR2 sequences are LNHDA and SQIVND (reference sequence). The CDR3 has 15 amino acids. Trimming removed 2 bases at V and 4 bases at J, with 11 bases between.